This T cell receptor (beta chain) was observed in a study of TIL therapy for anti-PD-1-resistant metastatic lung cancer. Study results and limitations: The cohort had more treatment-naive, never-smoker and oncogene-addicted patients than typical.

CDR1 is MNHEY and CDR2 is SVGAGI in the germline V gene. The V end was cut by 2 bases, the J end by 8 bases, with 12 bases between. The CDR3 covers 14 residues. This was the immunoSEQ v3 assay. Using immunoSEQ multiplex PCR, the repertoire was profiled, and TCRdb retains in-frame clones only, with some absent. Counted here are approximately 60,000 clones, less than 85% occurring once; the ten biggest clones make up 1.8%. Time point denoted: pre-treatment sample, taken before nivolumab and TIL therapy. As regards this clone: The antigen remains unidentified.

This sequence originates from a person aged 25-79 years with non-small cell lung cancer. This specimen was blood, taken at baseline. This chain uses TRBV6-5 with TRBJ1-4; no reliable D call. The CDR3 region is CASSYGQYREKLFF. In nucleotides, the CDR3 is TGTGCCAGCAGTTACGGTCAATATCGGGAAAAACTGTTTTTT.